This TCR beta chain was recovered during a study of T cell responses to AZD1222 COVID-19 vaccine. Findings and limits, study-wide: Clonal diversity was possibly underestimated, and the donors were mostly white British, with more females. The reported proportion of spike-specific TCRs targeting unmutated variant regions was nearly half.

Second-dose recipients at about 4 or about 12 weeks were treated as one pooled group. Assay used: immunoSEQ multiplex PCR; TCRdb lists only in-frame clones, some missing. The sample holds 140,000 or so clones, about 88% seen once. CDR3 size: 14 residues. The germline gives CDR1 SEHNR, CDR2 FQNEAQ (reference sequence). The V end was cut by 5 bases, the J end by 6 bases, with 15 bases between. Turning to this clone: Its specificity is not known.

J is TRBJ2-3 and V is TRBV7-9; D may correspond to TRBD1 or TRBD2 (5 bases each). The TCR originated in an adult who received the AZD1222 COVID-19 vaccine. The sequencing here drew on peripheral blood, taken 28 days after the second AZD1222 dose. The CDR3: CASSLLGVMDTQYF. CDR3 nucleotide sequence: TGTGCCAGCAGCCTACTGGGGGTAATGGATACGCAGTATTTT.